Listed here are 18 T cell receptor beta chains from one sample, sequenced in a study of OX40 agonist ivuxolimab in advanced cancers. Method: immunoSEQ multiplex PCR; TCRdb's copy keeps in-frame clones and lacks some. The sample has around 50,000 clones, around 90% seen once; the top ten hold 40% to 50%. The sequenced sample was CD4+ or CD8+ T cells sorted from blood, obtained in a trial of the OX40 agonist ivuxolimab. Receptors were obtained from an adult with an advanced solid tumor such as melanoma, head and neck, liver or kidney cancer.

This chain links TRBV7-9 with TRBJ1-2; 11 bases map to TRBD1. Germline trimming cut 5 bases from V and 2 bases from J; bases unmatched to any gene: 1. Germline V CDR1 and CDR2: SEHNR, FQNEAQ (reference sequence). This CDR3 contains 14 residues. The CDR3: CASSGTGGNYGYTF. The CDR3 DNA reads TGTGCCAGCAGCGGGACAGGGGGAAACTATGGCTACACCTTC.

This sequence joins TRBV19 and TRBJ2-7, with D possibly TRBD1 on 6 matching bases. The length of the CDR3 is 15 residues. Between the trimmed V and J ends, which lost 4 bases and 5 bases, there was a span of 18 bases. Per the germline V gene, CDR1 is LNHDA and CDR2 is SQIVND (reference sequence). CDR3 region: CASSRFGEGENEQYF. DNA of the CDR3: TGTGCCAGTAGTAGGTTTGGAGAGGGGGAGAACGAGCAGTACTTC.

There are a few counts of this clone. The rearrangement uses TRBV28 and TRBJ1-1, with TRBD1 matching 7 bases. CDR1 is MDHEN, CDR2 SYDVKM, per germline. V was pared by 2 bases and J by 2 bases, with 14 bases of the junction left unmatched. The CDR3 sequence is 18 residues long. In DNA, the CDR3 is TGTGCCAGCAGTTTAGTGGGCAGGGGGGTCTCAGGAAACACTGAAGCTTTCTTT. Its protein product is CASSLVGRGVSGNTEAFF.

The chain uses TRBV28 and TRBJ1-5; D perhaps matches TRBD1 (5 bases). Germline V gene data show CDR1 as MDHEN and CDR2 as SYDVKM. V shed 5 bases and J shed 2 bases, with 10 bases lying between them. The CDR3 runs 14 residues. The CDR3 spells CASSLKGRNQPQHF. The CDR3 nucleotides read TGTGCCAGCAGTCTTAAGGGACGCAATCAGCCCCAGCATTTT.

V is TRBV27 and J is TRBJ2-7; 7 bases are a match to TRBD1. The CDR3 sequence is 13 residues long. The trim removed 5 bases at V and 2 bases at J, leaving 3 bases unmatched. Looked up from germline, CDR1 is MNHEY and CDR2 is SMNVEV (reference sequence). CDR3 residues: CASSPGQPYEQYF. CDR3 in DNA: TGTGCCAGCAGTCCGGGACAGCCCTACGAGCAGTACTTC.

The CDR3 loop is CASRARDYSNQPQHF. CDR3 coding DNA: TGTGCCAGCAGGGCCAGGGATTATAGCAATCAGCCCCAGCATTTT. The rearrangement joins TRBV28 to TRBJ1-5, with a weak D call TRBD1 (5 bases). V was pared by 6 bases and J by 0 bases, with 12 bases between. Germline values: CDR1 MDHEN, CDR2 SYDVKM. CDR3 length: 15 amino acids.

The chain links TRBV14 to TRBJ2-5, with 8 bases matching TRBD1. Matching the DNA end better, TRBJ2-7 makes the J call doubtful. Germline CDR1 reads SGHDN; CDR2 reads FVKESK. The CDR3 is 16 amino acids. The CDR3 protein is CASSQEWTGLLDEQYF. CDR3 nucleotide sequence: TGTGCCAGCAGCCAAGAGTGGACAGGGTTGCTGGACGAGCAGTACTTC.

The V call is TRBV7-2, the J call TRBJ1-1; D might be TRBD1 (5 bases). Looked up from germline, CDR1 is SGHTA and CDR2 is FQGNSA. Between the trimmed V and J ends, which lost 4 bases and 1 base, there was a span of 13 bases. This CDR3 comprises 15 residues. DNA for the CDR3: TGTGCCAGCAGCTGGGGGTCGGTTAAGAACACTGAAGCTTTCTTT. Translated, it gives CASSWGSVKNTEAFF.

The rearrangement uses TRBV4-3 and TRBJ2-3, with 10 bases identical to TRBD2. The trim removed 4 bases at V and 8 bases at J, leaving 12 bases unmatched. Germline lookup yields CDR1 LGHNA and CDR2 YSLEER. The CDR3 consists of 16 residues. Here the CDR3 reads CASSPELAGIQGTQYF. CDR3 nucleotides: TGCGCCAGCAGCCCCGAACTAGCGGGGATCCAGGGTACGCAGTATTTT.

The genes are TRBV5-1 and TRBJ2-7; 7 nucleotides match TRBD2. The CDR3 has 13 amino acids. The V segment lost 0 bases and the J segment 6 bases; nucleotides outside the gene matches: 3. CDR1 and CDR2 from the germline V gene are SGHRS and YFSETQ. The CDR3 protein is CASSLGGGPEQYF. CDR3 sequence (DNA): TGCGCCAGCAGCTTGGGGGGAGGGCCCGAGCAGTACTTC.

This clone has only one observation. The V call is TRBV30, the J call TRBJ2-1, with D unclear. Trimming took off 5 bases at V and 0 bases at J, with 17 bases between the two ends. The CDR3 totals 16 residues. Germline V gene data show CDR1 as GTSNPN and CDR2 as SVGIG (reference sequence). CDR3 sequence: CAWSPPGLSSYNEQFF. The CDR3 coding sequence is TGTGCCTGGTCCCCGCCGGGCCTGAGCTCCTACAATGAGCAGTTCTTC.

This chain connects TRBV6-1 to TRBJ1-1; 8 nucleotides agree with TRBD1. The CDR3 consists of 14 residues. The germline V gene encodes CDR1 MNHNS and CDR2 SASEGT. The trim removed 8 bases at V and 0 bases at J, leaving 5 bases unmatched. The CDR3, as DNA: TGTGCCAGCGACCCGACAGGGGTGAACACTGAAGCTTTCTTT. As protein: CASDPTGVNTEAFF.

The CDR3 DNA is TGTGCCAGCAGCTCAATACCGGGACACCAGAACGAGCAGTACTTC. Residues: CASSSIPGHQNEQYF. The chain combines TRBV9 with TRBJ2-7; tentatively, D is TRBD1 (6 bases). V lost 4 bases to trimming and J lost 5 bases, with 19 bases between them. The CDR3 has 15 residues. Germline V gene sequence: CDR1 SGDLS, CDR2 YYNGEE. Variable domain in full (rest from reference TRBV9 and TRBJ2-7): DSGVTQTPKHLITATGQRVTLRCSPRSGDLSVYWYQQSLDQGLQFLIQYYNGEERAKGNILERFSAQQFPDLHSELNLSSLELGDSALYFCASSSIPGHQNEQYFGPGTRLTVT.

The V and J genes are TRBV7-9 and TRBJ1-2, with TRBD1 identical over 10 bases. J lost 4 bases, V lost 5 bases, and 7 bases had no gene match. From germline, CDR1 is SEHNR and CDR2 FQNEAQ (reference sequence). This CDR3 is 15 amino acids long. The DNA for the CDR3 is TGTGCCAGCAGCCCCGGGACAGGGGAAGCCTATGGCTACACCTTC. It encodes CASSPGTGEAYGYTF.

V gene TRBV6-4 combines with J gene TRBJ2-2; D remains ambiguous. The CDR3 runs 12 residues. The V and J ends lost 7 bases and 6 bases respectively, with 9 bases between them. The germline V gene encodes CDR1 MRHNA and CDR2 SNTAGT. The CDR3 nucleotides read TGTGCCAGCAAGGCCCAGGCCGGGGAGCTGTTTTTT. Amino acid sequence: CASKAQAGELFF.

CDR3 sequence reads: CAWSEGTQYF. The CDR3 DNA reads as TGTGCCTGGAGTGAAGGAACCCAGTACTTC. This rearrangement joins TRBV30 to TRBJ2-7; D is uncertain. The CDR3 runs 10 residues. From germline, CDR1 is GTSNPN and CDR2 SVGIG (reference sequence). V was trimmed by 1 base and J by 10 bases, leaving 8 bases between them.

This chain connects TRBV5-1 to TRBJ1-6; D gene ambiguous. CDR1 and CDR2 (germline): SGHRS, YFSETQ. The CDR3 loop spans 12 amino acids. The ends were cut back, 3 bases at V and 6 bases at J, with 4 bases in the middle. The CDR3 protein is CASSSLNSPLHF. CDR3 sequence (DNA): TGCGCCAGCAGCTCCCTTAATTCACCCCTCCACTTT.

The sample holds a few counts of this clone. V usage is TRBV5-6 and J usage is TRBJ2-7; 11 bases map to TRBD2. The germline V gene has CDR1 SGHDT and CDR2 YYEEEE. J lost 3 bases, V lost 6 bases, and 11 bases had no gene match. The CDR3 length is 16 residues. The CDR3 region has the DNA TGTGCCAGCACCAAGATAACTAGCGGGGGCCACTACGAGCAGTACTTC. Its translation: CASTKITSGGHYEQYF. Based on the CDR3 plus reference TRBV5-6 and TRBJ2-7, the full variable domain is DAGVTQSPTHLIKTRGQQVTLRCSPKSGHDTVSWYQQALGQGPQFIFQYYEEEERQRGNFPDRFSGHQFPNYSSELNVNALLLGDSALYLCASTKITSGGHYEQYFGPGTRLTVT.